Shown below are 30 T cell receptor beta chains from a single sample sequenced in a study of CD8 T cells in Susac syndrome. Random hexamers were used to reverse transcribe an amount of about 0.45 to 1 ug RNA. A single record per CDR3 protein comes from TCRdb applying MiXCR to the immunoSEQ multiplex PCR reads. The sample contains roughly 200,000 distinct CDR3 sequences, about 95% of which appear only once. What was sequenced was CD8+ T cells from PBMCs. These receptors originate from a human donor with multiple sclerosis.

This clonotype appeared a few times. This sequence joins TRBV29-1 and TRBJ2-7; 11 bases line up with TRBD1. CDR3 length equals 14 residues. The ends lost 4 bases at V and 4 bases at J; junction bases unmatched: 6. The germline V gene encodes CDR1 SQVTM and CDR2 ANQGSEA. The chain's CDR3 is CSVASGTGGYEQYF. CDR3 DNA sequence: TGCAGCGTTGCATCCGGGACAGGGGGTTACGAGCAGTACTTC.

The chain uses TRBV20-1 and TRBJ2-7; D unresolved. Trimming took 1 base from V and 0 from J, leaving 7 bases between them. Germline lookup yields CDR1 DFQATT and CDR2 SNEGSKA (reference sequence). The CDR3 contains 13 residues. Written as DNA, the CDR3 is TGCAGTGCTAGAGTTTCCACCTCCTACGAGCAGTACTTC. Encoded protein: CSARVSTSYEQYF.

The rearrangement joins TRBV29-1 to TRBJ2-2; the match to TRBD2 covers 8 bases. This CDR3 has 11 residues. Germline V gene data show CDR1 as SQVTM and CDR2 as ANQGSEA. In nucleotides, the CDR3 is TGCCAAGCGGGAGTCGACGGGGAGCTGTTTTTT. Its translation is CQAGVDGELFF.

The chain has TRBV2 and TRBJ1-1; no clear D. This CDR3 contains 13 residues. V dropped 8 bases and J dropped 4 bases, with 14 bases sitting between them. The germline V gene encodes CDR1 SNHLY and CDR2 FYNNEI. The CDR3 sequence: CASPKVMGTEAFF. In DNA form, the CDR3 reads TGTGCCAGCCCCAAGGTGATGGGCACTGAAGCTTTCTTT. Based on the CDR3 plus reference TRBV2 and TRBJ1-1, the full variable domain is EPEVTQTPSHQVTQMGQEVILRCVPISNHLYFYWYRQILGQKVEFLVSFYNNEISEKSEIFDDQFSVERPDGSNFTLKIRSTKLEDSAMYFCASPKVMGTEAFFGQGTRLTVV.

The chain links TRBV20-1 to TRBJ1-5; D is uncertain. Trimming stripped 0 bases from V and 3 bases from J, with 12 bases between. Looked up from germline, CDR1 is DFQATT and CDR2 is SNEGSKA (reference sequence). The CDR3 length is 15 residues. CDR3 sequence: CSARDGWATNQPQHF. CDR3 in DNA: TGCAGTGCTAGAGATGGTTGGGCCACCAATCAGCCCCAGCATTTT.

The chain is built from TRBV28 and TRBJ1-1; D uncertain. From germline, CDR1 is MDHEN and CDR2 SYDVKM. The CDR3 spans 13 residues. Between the trimmed V and J ends, which lost 5 bases and 10 bases, there was a span of 17 bases. The CDR3: CASSPLGVTRAFF. CDR3 nucleotides: TGTGCCAGCAGTCCCTTAGGTGTAACACGAGCTTTCTTT.

The chain recombines TRBV9 with TRBJ2-1, with 11 bases identical to TRBD2. Germline values: CDR1 SGDLS, CDR2 YYNGEE. The CDR3 is 15 amino acids. Losses at the gene ends were 2 bases for V and 5 bases for J; bases not matched to a gene: 3. CDR3 sequence (DNA): TGTGCCAGCAGCGTTAGCGGGGGGGGGAACAATGAGCAGTTCTTC. Translated, it gives CASSVSGGGNNEQFF.

The chain is built from TRBV12-3 or TRBV12-4 and TRBJ2-7; TRBD1 aligns across 7 bases. The CDR3 covers 14 residues. V gave up 3 bases and J gave up 4 bases; unmatched junction bases: 6. This CDR3 reads CASSFDRVVYEQYF. In DNA form, the CDR3 reads TGTGCCAGCAGTTTCGACAGGGTAGTGTACGAGCAGTACTTC.

The V gene is TRBV28, the J gene TRBJ2-1; TRBD2 matches at 14 bases. Germline loops: CDR1 MDHEN, CDR2 SYDVKM. The CDR3 contains 17 residues. With 6 bases clipped from V and 6 bases from J, the junction kept 10 bases outside the gene matches. DNA for the CDR3: TGTGCCAGCAGACCGGGACTAGCGGGAGTTGGGACCAATGAGCAGTTCTTC. Translating it yields CASRPGLAGVGTNEQFF.

This sequence joins TRBV15 and TRBJ1-5; D gene unclear. The CDR3 is 12 residues long. V gave up 1 base and J gave up 4 bases, with 2 bases separating them. From germline, CDR1 is LNHNV and CDR2 YYDKDF (reference sequence). CDR3 sequence reads: CATSRGNQPQHF. DNA for the CDR3: TGTGCCACCAGCAGAGGGAATCAGCCCCAGCATTTT. Supplemented by reference TRBV15 and TRBJ1-5, the full variable domain reads DAMVIQNPRYQVTQFGKPVTLSCSQTLNHNVMYWYQQKSSQAPKLLFHYYDKDFNNEADTPDNFQSRRPNTSFCFLDIRSPGLGDTAMYLCATSRGNQPQHFGDGTRLSIL.

CDR3 in DNA: TGTGCCAGCAGCTTAGCGATGAGGGACTGGGCGCAGTATTTT. Amino acids: CASSLAMRDWAQYF. The chain carries TRBV7-8 and TRBJ2-3; maybe TRBD2 (6 bases). Trimming removed 0 bases from V and 10 bases from J, with 14 bases in between. The germline V gene has CDR1 SGHVS and CDR2 FQNEAQ. This CDR3 spans 14 amino acids.

V usage is TRBV29-1 and J usage is TRBJ2-7; possibly TRBD1 for D (6 bases). The germline V gene encodes CDR1 SQVTM and CDR2 ANQGSEA. V lost 5 bases, J lost 2 bases, and 13 bases lay in between. The CDR3 is 13 amino acids. In nucleotides, the CDR3 is TGCAGCGTTCGTCCAGGGGCGACCTACGAGCAGTACTTC. Its protein is CSVRPGATYEQYF.

J is TRBJ1-2 and V is TRBV2, with D perhaps TRBD1 (5 bases). The CDR3 is made up of 14 amino acids. CDR1 and CDR2 from the germline V gene are SNHLY and FYNNEI. V lost 7 bases and J lost 4, with 16 bases in between. CDR3 residues: CASTRDSSGYGYTF. The CDR3 DNA sequence: TGTGCCAGCACCCGGGACTCTTCCGGCTATGGCTACACCTTC. Together with reference TRBV2 and TRBJ1-2, the CDR3 gives the full variable domain: EPEVTQTPSHQVTQMGQEVILRCVPISNHLYFYWYRQILGQKVEFLVSFYNNEISEKSEIFDDQFSVERPDGSNFTLKIRSTKLEDSAMYFCASTRDSSGYGYTFGSGTRLTVV.

This sequence joins TRBV12-3 or TRBV12-4 and TRBJ2-5; TRBD1 agrees at 8 bases. The trim removed 10 bases at V and 2 bases at J, leaving 6 bases unmatched. The CDR3 runs to 13 residues. The CDR3 coding sequence is TGTGCCACCAGAGACAGGGGACAAGAGACCCAGTACTTC. It encodes CATRDRGQETQYF.

The chain recombines TRBV7-9 with TRBJ2-5; the D is unclear. The CDR3 runs to 13 residues. Germline V gene data show CDR1 as SEHNR and CDR2 as FQNEAQ (reference sequence). V was cut by 3 bases and J by 7 bases, with 12 bases left in between. CDR3 region: CASSLDPLGTQYF. Written as DNA, the CDR3 is TGTGCCAGCAGCTTGGACCCCCTGGGGACCCAGTACTTC.

This clonotype has a single count. The chain is built from TRBV28 and TRBJ2-1; D not certain. Trimming took off 8 bases at V and 3 bases at J, with 14 bases between the two ends. Germline-derived CDR1 and CDR2 are MDHEN and SYDVKM. The length of the CDR3 is 14 residues. CDR3 sequence reads: CASHLGRNYNEQFF. CDR3 in DNA: TGTGCCAGCCACTTAGGCCGTAACTACAATGAGCAGTTCTTC.

The chain recombines TRBV7-9 with TRBJ2-1; no definite D call. V was pared by 5 bases and J by 8 bases, with 1 base between. The CDR3 loop spans 9 amino acids. Germline V gives CDR1 SEHNR, CDR2 FQNEAQ (reference sequence). The CDR3 spells CASSDEQFF. DNA of the CDR3: TGTGCCAGCAGCGATGAGCAGTTCTTC.

The chain carries TRBV3-1 and TRBJ2-5; D unclear. The germline CDR1 and CDR2 sequences are LGHDT and YNNKEL (reference sequence). This CDR3 spans 14 amino acids. Trimming left V 3 bases short and J 5 bases short, with 13 bases between. CDR3 amino acids: CASSHEGQAETQYF. The CDR3, as DNA: TGTGCCAGCAGCCACGAAGGCCAGGCGGAGACCCAGTACTTC.

The chain has TRBV6-4 and TRBJ2-1; 11 positions agree with TRBD2. Germline trimming cut 10 bases from V and 2 bases from J; bases unmatched to any gene: 10. Germline CDR1 and CDR2: MRHNA and SNTAGT. This CDR3 region has 16 residues. The CDR3 nucleotides are TGTGCCACCTCGCTCGGACTAGCGGGCACCTACAATGAGCAGTTCTTC. It translates to CATSLGLAGTYNEQFF.

The V call is TRBV7-9, the J call TRBJ2-7; the D is unclear. V was pared by 5 bases and J by 2 bases, with 7 bases between. Germline V gene lookup returns CDR1 SEHNR and CDR2 FQNEAQ (reference sequence). The CDR3 loop spans 12 amino acids. CDR3 loop: CASSSVAYEQYF. The CDR3 nucleotides read TGTGCCAGCAGCAGCGTGGCCTACGAGCAGTACTTC.

This rearrangement joins TRBV20-1 to TRBJ2-7; D is perhaps TRBD1 (5 bases). The CDR3 is 13 residues long. Trimming left V 1 base short and J 7 bases short, with 14 bases between. Germline V gene lookup returns CDR1 DFQATT and CDR2 SNEGSKA (reference sequence). CDR3: CSARGQGLWEQYF. CDR3 DNA: TGCAGTGCTAGAGGGCAGGGTTTGTGGGAGCAGTACTTC.

CDR3 nucleotides: TGTGCCACCAGCAGAGGACTAGGGGTTGAGCAGTTCTTC. Encoded protein: CATSRGLGVEQFF. The chain recombines TRBV15 with TRBJ2-1, with D possibly being TRBD2 (6 bases). The CDR3 is 13 residues long. V was trimmed by 1 base and J by 9 bases, leaving 10 bases between them. Germline V gene sequence: CDR1 LNHNV, CDR2 YYDKDF (reference sequence).

The V call is TRBV7-3, the J call TRBJ2-7; D not certain. V lost 8 bases and J lost 2, with 4 bases in between. From germline, CDR1 is SGHTA and CDR2 FQGTGA. This CDR3 contains 10 residues. The CDR3 DNA follows: TGTGCCAGCGCTACCTACGAGCAGTACTTC. It specifies CASATYEQYF.

The V and J genes are TRBV12-3 or TRBV12-4 and TRBJ2-7; D is ambiguous. The CDR3 covers 12 residues. Trimming removed 6 bases from V and 7 bases from J, with 13 bases in between. CDR3 nucleotide sequence: TGTGCCAGCAGCCCAGGTTTGGCGGAGCAGTACTTC. Its translation is CASSPGLAEQYF.

Written as DNA, the CDR3 is TGCAGCGTTCCGGGACGGCGGAACTATGGCTACACCTTC. Translated: CSVPGRRNYGYTF. This chain uses TRBV29-1 with TRBJ1-2, with D possibly matching TRBD1 (5 bases). CDR1 is SQVTM, CDR2 ANQGSEA, per germline. V was clipped by 5 bases and J by 2 bases, with 12 bases between them. There are 13 residues in the CDR3.

The V and J genes are TRBV3-1 and TRBJ1-6; D is undetermined. This CDR3 spans 16 amino acids. Trimming stripped 0 bases from V and 7 bases from J, with 13 bases between. CDR1 is LGHDT, CDR2 YNNKEL, per germline (reference sequence). Here the CDR3 DNA reads TGTGCCAGCAGCCAAGATTGGGCGATGCCGAATTCACCCCTCCACTTT. As protein: CASSQDWAMPNSPLHF.

The genes are TRBV7-9 and TRBJ2-1; D may be TRBD2 (6 bases). Deletions cut 5 bases from V and 8 bases from J, with 16 bases between. CDR3 size: 14 residues. CDR1 SEHNR and CDR2 FQNEAQ come from the germline V gene (reference sequence). The CDR3 DNA is TGTGCCAGCAGCGCGGGAATTCTAGCAGATGAGCAGTTCTTC. It yields the protein CASSAGILADEQFF.

The chain is built from TRBV28 and TRBJ2-7; TRBD2 matches 10 bases. The CDR3 runs to 15 residues. The junction had 4 bases not matched to a gene; V was cut back by 5 bases and J by 0 bases. The germline V gene has CDR1 MDHEN and CDR2 SYDVKM. The CDR3 reads CASSPGLAASYEQYF. The CDR3 bases are TGTGCCAGCAGTCCCGGACTAGCGGCCTCCTACGAGCAGTACTTC.

The rearrangement links TRBV27 to TRBJ2-7; 7 nucleotides line up with TRBD2. Germline CDR1 and CDR2: MNHEY and SMNVEV (reference sequence). The CDR3 length is 15 residues. The V gene end was trimmed by 6 bases and the J gene end by 3 bases; junction bases not matched to a gene: 11. The CDR3 protein is CASSWSGTTNYEQYF. DNA for the CDR3: TGTGCCAGCAGCTGGTCCGGGACTACCAACTACGAGCAGTACTTC.

The chain employs TRBV29-1 and TRBJ1-1, with D maybe TRBD1 (5 bases). The CDR3 consists of 15 residues. Germline V gives CDR1 SQVTM, CDR2 ANQGSEA. V dropped 6 bases and J dropped 1 base, with 18 bases sitting between them. CDR3 protein: CSVPYGGGKNTEAFF. CDR3 nucleotides: TGCAGCGTACCCTATGGGGGGGGGAAGAACACTGAAGCTTTCTTT.